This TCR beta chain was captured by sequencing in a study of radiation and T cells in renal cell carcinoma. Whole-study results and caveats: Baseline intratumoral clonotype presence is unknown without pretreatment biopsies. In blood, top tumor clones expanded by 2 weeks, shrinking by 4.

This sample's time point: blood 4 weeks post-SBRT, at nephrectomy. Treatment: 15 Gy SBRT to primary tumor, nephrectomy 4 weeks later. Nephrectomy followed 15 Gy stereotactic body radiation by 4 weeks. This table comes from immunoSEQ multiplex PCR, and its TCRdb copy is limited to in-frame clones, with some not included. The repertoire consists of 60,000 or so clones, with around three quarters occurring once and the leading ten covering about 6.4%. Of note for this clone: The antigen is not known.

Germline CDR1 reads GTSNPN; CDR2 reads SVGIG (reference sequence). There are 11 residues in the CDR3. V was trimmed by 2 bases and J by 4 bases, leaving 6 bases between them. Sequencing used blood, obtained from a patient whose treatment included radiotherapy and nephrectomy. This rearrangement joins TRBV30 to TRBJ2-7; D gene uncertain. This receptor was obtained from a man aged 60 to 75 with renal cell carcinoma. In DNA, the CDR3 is TGTGCCTGGAGTTTCAGGTACGAGCAGTACTTC. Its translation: CAWSFRYEQYF.